Detailed here is one T cell receptor (beta chain). The data derive from a study of blood T cell repertoires in COVID-19. Across the whole study: Italy, Spain and the United States were the sources of the convalescent and acute COVID-19 samples. The cDNA or gDNA used as material had been derived from T cells, B-cell-depleted T cells, or PBMCs.

This CDR3 region has 15 residues. Deletions cut 4 bases from V and 5 bases from J, with 13 bases between. Germline CDR1 reads SGHKS; CDR2 reads YYEKEE (reference sequence). Allocation to cohorts depended on clinical history reported by the participants. Repertoires were generated with immunoSEQ multiplex PCR, while TCRdb's copy carries only in-frame clones and drops some. The sample includes 330,000 or so clones, over 75% of them seen just once. The chain carries TRBV5-5 and TRBJ1-6; possible D gene TRBD1, 6 bases. This receptor was taken from a man aged 30 to 45 who had recovered from COVID-19. The source material was PBMCs or T cells enriched from blood (not recorded which). The CDR3 sequence: CASSTQGPHNSPLHF. The DNA for the CDR3 is TGTGCCAGCAGCACACAGGGCCCGCATAATTCACCCCTCCACTTT.